This TCR beta chain was identified during a study of identical twins. V lost 4 bases and J lost 4; bases outside the gene matches: 7. This CDR3 is 14 amino acids long. Germline V gives CDR1 WSHSY, CDR2 SAAADI. Using its own MiXCR run on the 5' RACE reads, TCRdb lists one record per CDR3 protein. The profile covers about 690,000 distinct CDR3 sequences, with around 5.7% appearing a single time and approximately 1.6% taken by the ten largest. This clonotype occurred a few times. The sample was naive T cells sorted from blood. The chain recombines TRBV10-2 with TRBJ2-7; TRBD1 agrees at 7 bases. The receptor was derived from a man between 18 and 35 years old in good health. CDR3 DNA sequence: TGCGCCAGCAGTGCCGGGGACAGCTTATACGAGCAGTACTTC. Its translation is CASSAGDSLYEQYF.